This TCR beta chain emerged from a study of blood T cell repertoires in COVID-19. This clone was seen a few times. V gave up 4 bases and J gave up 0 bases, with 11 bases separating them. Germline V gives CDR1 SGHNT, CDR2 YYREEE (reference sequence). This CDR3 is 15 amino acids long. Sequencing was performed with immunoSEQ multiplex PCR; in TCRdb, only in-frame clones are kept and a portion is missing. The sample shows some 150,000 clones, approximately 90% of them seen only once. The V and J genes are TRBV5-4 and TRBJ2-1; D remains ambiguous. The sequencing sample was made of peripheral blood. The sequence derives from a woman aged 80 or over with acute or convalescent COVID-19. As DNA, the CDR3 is TGTGCCAGCAGCGCAACCTCGAGCTCCTACAATGAGCAGTTCTTC. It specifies CASSATSSSYNEQFF.